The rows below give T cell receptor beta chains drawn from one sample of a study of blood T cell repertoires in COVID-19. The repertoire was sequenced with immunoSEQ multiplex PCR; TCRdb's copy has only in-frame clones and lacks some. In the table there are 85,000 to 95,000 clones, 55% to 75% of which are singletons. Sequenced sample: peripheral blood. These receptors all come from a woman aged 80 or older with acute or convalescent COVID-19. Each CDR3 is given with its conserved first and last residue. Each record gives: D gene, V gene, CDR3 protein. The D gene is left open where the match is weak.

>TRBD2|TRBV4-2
CASSQGTSGEEQFF
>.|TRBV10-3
CAIGAPGQFSYEQYF
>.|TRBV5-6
CASSLSARGTDTQYF
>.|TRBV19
CASSIAPPGSSVKPQHF
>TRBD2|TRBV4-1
CASSQLRLAGYEQYF
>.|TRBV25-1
CASSDLLLNQPQHF
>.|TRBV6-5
CASSTDSNQPQHF
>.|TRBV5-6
CASSFKETQYF
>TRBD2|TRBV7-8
CASSLRRGVSYEQYF
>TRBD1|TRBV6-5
CASSTGTGVRHGYTF
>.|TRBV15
CATSRAGWGTGELFF
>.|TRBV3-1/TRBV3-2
CASSADGVTEAFF
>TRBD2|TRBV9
CASSVGASGGGTDTQYF
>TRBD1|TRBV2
CASSAGGDNEKLFF
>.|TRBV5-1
CASKSPGDDYGYTF
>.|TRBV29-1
CSARVVTEAFF
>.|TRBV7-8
CASSLGAGTEETQYF
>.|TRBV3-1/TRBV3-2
CASSQGRGQPQHF
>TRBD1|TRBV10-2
CASRDRGNTEAFF
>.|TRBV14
CASSQAPGHAFF
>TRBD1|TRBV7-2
CASSGTVNSPLHF
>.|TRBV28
CASSLRLYGYTF
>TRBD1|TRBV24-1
CATSGPGTGASYEQYF
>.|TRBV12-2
CASRQTGGPTNEKLFF
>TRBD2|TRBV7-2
CASSPRLAGGSYEQYF
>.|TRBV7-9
CASSPLSRDLGTEAFF
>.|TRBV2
CASSGDNQPQHF
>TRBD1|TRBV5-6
CASSFGQGGGGYTF
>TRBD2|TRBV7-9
CASSLARGNEQFF
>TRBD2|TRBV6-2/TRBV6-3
CASSERGGLWNEQFF
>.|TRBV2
CASNSKNYEQYF
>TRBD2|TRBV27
CATARAGGFETQYF
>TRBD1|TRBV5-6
CASSLATGHNSPLHF
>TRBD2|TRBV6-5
CASSYSGLAGGELFF
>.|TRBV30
CAWSTGDWKGTEAFF
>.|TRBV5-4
CASSLVTGNYYGYTF
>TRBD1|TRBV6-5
CASSFDRDSEAFF
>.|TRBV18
CASSPDPGQPQHF
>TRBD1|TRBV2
CASSDPGQGGDQPQHF
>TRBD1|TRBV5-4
CASSSRVPGQGADAFF
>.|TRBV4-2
CASSQAGTYEQYF
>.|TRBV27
CASSWTGTQDEKLFF
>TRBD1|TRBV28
CASSSTGGRAGELFF
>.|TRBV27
CASGGEGKGGYTF
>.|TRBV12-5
CASGQGGNTEAFF
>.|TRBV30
CAWSGGENTEAFF
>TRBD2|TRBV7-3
CASSLMGLDVIGEQFF
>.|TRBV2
CASSESTTEAFF
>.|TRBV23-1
CASSHPDYTGFTGELFF
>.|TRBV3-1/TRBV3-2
CASSTRDTNNSPLHF
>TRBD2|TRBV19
CATSDGGAIAKNIQYF
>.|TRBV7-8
CASRQSINQPQHF
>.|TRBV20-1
CSAQVEDTQYF
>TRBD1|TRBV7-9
CASSAPGQGKETQYF
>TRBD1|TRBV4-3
CASSRLGQGSGETQYF
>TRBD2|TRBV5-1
CASSYGLADTDTQYF
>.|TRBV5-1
CASTTGTGANVLTF
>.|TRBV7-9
CAGGISANYGYTF
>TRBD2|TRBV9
CASSVGGSGGIYEQYF